The 3 T cell receptor beta chains given below trace back to one sample, sequenced in a study of PD-L1 blockade in urothelial cancer. TCRdb keeps only in-frame clones here, not all; method: immunoSEQ multiplex PCR. The sample includes roughly 120,000 clones, 85% to 90% of them seen just once. Described time point: peripheral blood 6 weeks after treatment start. This specimen was PBMCs, taken around atezolizumab (anti-PD-L1) treatment. The receptor source for this set is a man aged 55-75 years with urothelial cancer.

The rearrangement joins TRBV28 to TRBJ2-7; D possibly corresponds to TRBD1 (6 bases). CDR1 is MDHEN, CDR2 SYDVKM, per germline. This CDR3 has 15 amino acids. The V and J ends lost 1 base and 1 base respectively, with 11 bases between them. The CDR3 reads CASSLYRDPSYEQYF. Written as DNA, the CDR3 is TGTGCCAGCAGTTTATACAGGGACCCGTCCTACGAGCAGTACTTC.

The gene calls are TRBV19 and TRBJ2-3; a weak D match, TRBD1 (5 bases). V was cut by 7 bases and J by 3 bases, with 5 bases left in between. The germline gives CDR1 LNHDA, CDR2 SQIVND (reference sequence). The CDR3 length is 11 residues. CDR3 region: CASKGTDTQYF. The CDR3 nucleotides read TGTGCCAGTAAGGGGACAGATACGCAGTATTTT.

This clone appeared a single time. CDR3 amino acids: CSGGDHSGNTIYF. The CDR3 DNA is TGCAGCGGGGGAGACCACTCTGGAAACACCATATATTTT. The chain links TRBV29-1 to TRBJ1-3; D is unclear. Germline V CDR1 and CDR2: SQVTM, ANQGSEA. V gave up 7 bases and J gave up 0 bases, with 10 bases separating them. The CDR3 runs 13 residues.